This T cell receptor (beta chain) was found in a study of Graves' ophthalmopathy and Graves' hyperthyroidism (dated by TCRdb to the late 2010s). Background for the entire study: Peripheral blood was collected at initial diagnosis, prior to any treatment. TCR beta repertoire signatures were used to distinguish Graves' ophthalmopathy from Graves' hyperthyroidism and to predict progression to ophthalmopathy. In total, approximately 140 blood samples were TCR-sequenced: approximately 42 ophthalmopathy, roughly 80 hyperthyroidism and roughly 17 hyperthyroidism-to-ophthalmopathy patients. To explore V-J signatures that distinguish ophthalmopathy from hyperthyroidism, a discovery set of around 100 patients was enrolled, made up of over 40 with ophthalmopathy and some 58 with stable hyperthyroidism. An independent validation cohort comprised fewer than 20 hyperthyroidism patients and roughly 15 patients who later progressed from hyperthyroidism to ophthalmopathy. In several hyperthyroidism patients, the T-cell repertoires found in thyroid tissue were compared with those found in blood. After sampling, hyperthyroidism patients received methimazole starting at 30 mg daily, and ophthalmopathy patients received high-dose intravenous methylprednisolone. The 85 to 100 discovery patients were randomly split 7:3 into training and test sets.

This clonotype was seen many times. Its binding antigen is unknown. Per-base quality was not reported, and no clone a single base away is much larger than it. The investigation overall reported the following: Ophthalmopathy was separated from stable hyperthyroidism by the 13-signature model with 87.88% sensitivity and 81.08% specificity in cross-validation and with 80%/75% in the test set. Sample size was not statistically predetermined, and group allocation was not concealed from the investigators. In validation, the model predicted ophthalmopathy progression with over 60% sensitivity and less than 80% specificity; more than ten predicted patients were CT-confirmed with GO in a median of around 6 months. Among expanded thyroid clonotypes with frequency above 0.001, most also showed up in blood, which suggests that blood repertoires may reflect the thyroid immune response.

Stable hyperthyroidism was defined as no progression to ophthalmopathy within 18 months of follow-up. Hyperthyroidism patients were newly diagnosed, with disease duration under 2 months, and aged 18 to 65 years. Patients with other autoimmune diseases, uncontrolled infections, pregnancy or lactation were excluded. Clinical symptoms, serum thyroxine, TRAb, thyroid ultrasound and orbital computed tomography formed the basis of the diagnosis. Ficoll-Paque density gradient centrifugation was used to isolate PBMCs from around 10 ml of fresh peripheral blood. Trizol reagent was used to extract the total RNA, and its quality was then checked on an Agilent 2100 Bioanalyzer. Based on the germline V gene, the CDR1 and CDR2 sequences are SGHRS and YFSETQ. V gives up 6 bases and J gives up 1 base, and the segment between their germline ends measures 16 bases. The CDR3 measures 15 amino acids from cysteine to phenylalanine. The DNA shown is the 45-base CDR3, in frame from base 1.

For repertoire sequencing, the TCR beta CDR3 regions were amplified from RNA transcripts. A first-round RT-PCR used HTBI primers with the Qiagen OneStep RT-PCR kit, followed by a second-round multiplex PCR, size selection and purification. Libraries were sequenced paired-end with 100 bp reads on an Illumina HiSeq2000. In the paper's pipeline: SOAPnuke was used to process the reads, throwing out any read that had adapters, had uncalled bases, had a mean Phred below 15, or lacked an exact constant-primer or identifier match. COPE v1.2.5 was used to merge the high-quality paired reads. Each unique nucleotide sequence was defined as a clonotype, and clonotypes were aligned to IMGT TRB V, D and J references with MiTCR v1.1. Only V-J combinations with frequency above 0.0001 were analysed, covering around 99% of repertoires. For each V-J combination, a TCR clonal expansion and chaos score was defined as the ratio of F50 clonal expansion to chaos observed in the TCRdist matrix. Welch's t-statistics and random forest were used to reduce the features to some 13 V-J combinations, which were then used as input to a naive Bayes classifier. The similarity between thyroid and blood repertoires was quantified using the Morisita-Horn index. TCRdb reworked the public reads: Q25 trimming with fastp, MiXCR clone assembly, productive beta chains retained. Rows matching on CDR3 protein sequence are summarized as one entry with the most common DNA and genes. The V and J calls follow TCRdb's processing rather than the paper's. Within this sample are 600,000 to 650,000 distinct CDR3 sequences, with about a fifth of them counted one time only. The top ten constitute around 6.9% of the sample.

Sequencing was done on a sample of peripheral blood. The chain employs TRBV5-1 and TRBJ1-1, and possibly TRBD1, on 5 matching bases. This TCR was sampled from a woman younger than 30 with stable Graves' hyperthyroidism. Some clones in this sample may be carry-over from other donors' samples. Donor details come from another sample of the same person, matched by shared clones. The DNA sequence reads TGCGCCAGCACCACCGGTCCAGGGACGAACACTGAAGCTTTCTTT. Its coded protein is CASTTGPGTNTEAFF.